Given below is one T cell receptor (beta chain) in context. CDR1 and CDR2 from the germline V gene are MNHNY and SVGAGI (reference sequence). V gave up 0 bases and J gave up 9 bases, with 6 bases separating them. This CDR3 has 12 residues. The data originate from a study of CD8 T cells in Susac syndrome. Blood CD8+ and CD4+ T cells underwent high-throughput TCR beta sequencing. The multiple sclerosis controls consisted of treatment-naive patients with relapsing-remitting disease, either stable or active. The RNA, about 0.45 to 1 ug, was put through reverse transcription using random hexamers. MiXCR, applied by TCRdb to the immunoSEQ multiplex PCR reads, yields one record per CDR3 protein. Of some 120,000 distinct CDR3 sequences in the sample, about 92% are singletons; the top ten hold approximately 0.31%.

The clonotype was recovered from a human donor with multiple sclerosis. V usage is TRBV6-6 and J usage is TRBJ2-1; no clear D. Sequencing was done on a sample of CD8+ T cells from PBMCs. The CDR3 region has the DNA TGTGCCAGCAGTTACTCAGATGCTGAGCAGTTCTTC. Amino acids: CASSYSDAEQFF.